The 28 T cell receptor beta chains below all came from one sample that was sequenced in a study of identical twins. TCRdb called the 5' RACE reads again in MiXCR, with one record for every CDR3 protein. Among 540,000 or so distinct CDR3 sequences listed, approximately 20% were seen once. These data also featured in a second study, about yellow fever vaccine responses in identical twins.

Input material: CD4+ T cells sorted from blood. Receptors originate from a woman in her late teens or twenties in good health.

This sequence joins TRBV24-1 and TRBJ2-1; no definite D call. CDR3 length: 16 amino acids. V lost 3 bases and J 3 bases, leaving 14 bases between the germline ends. From germline, CDR1 is KGHDR and CDR2 SFDVKD. The CDR3 protein is CATSDPSVGYYNEQFF. In nucleotides, the CDR3 is TGTGCCACCAGTGATCCCTCAGTGGGATACTACAATGAGCAGTTCTTC.

V and J are TRBV11-2 and TRBJ1-6; D is unresolved. Trimming removed 0 bases at V and 0 bases at J, with 15 bases between. Per germline, CDR1 SGHAT and CDR2 FQNNGV. This CDR3 has 19 amino acids. The CDR3: CASSLDISGQSSYNSPLHF. The CDR3 nucleotides read TGTGCCAGCAGCTTAGACATCTCTGGGCAAAGCTCCTATAATTCACCCCTCCACTTT.

V and J are TRBV5-1 and TRBJ2-7; 8 bases are a match to TRBD1. V dropped 0 bases and J dropped 0; count of bases not matched to a gene: 2. The CDR3 runs to 15 residues. Germline V gene data show CDR1 as SGHRS and CDR2 as YFSETQ. As DNA, the CDR3 is TGCGCCAGCAGCTTGGGGACAGGGAGCTCCTACGAGCAGTACTTC. Protein sequence: CASSLGTGSSYEQYF.

This chain uses TRBV3-1 with TRBJ2-1; TRBD1 matches 9 bases. Trimming removed 0 bases from V and 3 bases from J; junction bases left unmatched: 9. CDR1 is LGHDT and CDR2 is YNNKEL in the germline V gene (reference sequence). The CDR3 consists of 18 residues. Here the CDR3 reads CASSQDPRQGGDYNEQFF. CDR3 bases: TGTGCCAGCAGCCAAGATCCCAGACAGGGGGGGGACTACAATGAGCAGTTCTTC.

The genes are TRBV6-2 or TRBV6-3 and TRBJ1-5, with TRBD1 matching 11 bases. This CDR3 has 13 amino acids. Germline assignment: CDR1 MNHEY and CDR2 SVGEGT. Losses at the gene ends were 6 bases for V and 11 bases for J; bases not matched to a gene: 6. CDR3 sequence (DNA): TGTGCCAGCAGCCGAGGACAGGGGGCTTCCCAGCATTTT. Translating gives CASSRGQGASQHF.

This clonotype was seen a few times. The chain carries TRBV20-1 and TRBJ2-3, with 8 bases that match TRBD2. Germline CDR1 is DFQATT and CDR2 is SNEGSKA (reference sequence). The CDR3 totals 15 residues. V was clipped by 5 bases and J by 2 bases; unmatched bases: 9. The CDR3 coding sequence is TGCAGTGCTCCCTCCACTAGCGGAGTCACAGATACGCAGTATTTT. It codes for CSAPSTSGVTDTQYF.

The V gene is TRBV4-1, the J gene TRBJ2-1; no clear D. The V gene's germline CDR1 is MGHRA and CDR2 YSYEKL. Trimming took off 3 bases at V and 9 bases at J, with 9 bases between the two ends. CDR3 length: 12 amino acids. Here the CDR3 reads CASSQPLFEQFF. CDR3 nucleotide sequence: TGCGCCAGCAGCCAGCCACTCTTTGAGCAGTTCTTC.

This chain joins TRBV28 and TRBJ2-3; TRBD1 matches 10 bases. V lost 2 bases to trimming and J lost 7 bases; unmatched junction nucleotides: 6. Germline CDR1 reads MDHEN; CDR2 reads SYDVKM. This CDR3 spans 15 amino acids. The CDR3 DNA reads as TGTGCCAGCAGTTTAATTAGGACAGGGGGACATACGCAGTATTTT. It codes for CASSLIRTGGHTQYF.

This clonotype has a handful of counts. CDR3 loop: CASRRRLAGEQNEQFF. CDR3 coding DNA: TGTGCCAGCAGACGCCGACTAGCGGGAGAGCAGAATGAGCAGTTCTTC. This chain uses TRBV2 with TRBJ2-1, with 12 bases matching TRBD2. Trimming cost V 6 bases and J 7 bases; bases outside gene matches: 10. Germline CDR1 reads SNHLY; CDR2 reads FYNNEI. This CDR3 spans 16 amino acids.

This clonotype was seen a handful of times. The gene calls are TRBV4-1 and TRBJ2-3, with D maybe TRBD2 (6 bases). Deletions cut 6 bases from V and 2 bases from J, with 18 bases between. Germline values: CDR1 MGHRA, CDR2 YSYEKL. The CDR3 sequence is 16 residues long. The CDR3 loop is CASSHSTLADTDTQYF. In DNA form, the CDR3 reads TGCGCCAGCAGTCATTCTACGTTAGCGGACACAGATACGCAGTATTTT.

The chain carries TRBV11-2 and TRBJ2-3, with 7 positions matching TRBD2. In germline, CDR1 is SGHAT, CDR2 FQNNGV. The V and J ends lost 6 bases and 1 base, in that order; junction bases with no gene match: 13. The CDR3 runs 17 residues. CDR3 nucleotide sequence: TGTGCCAGCAGTTTAACCCGACTAGCCGTCCGCACAGATACGCAGTATTTT. Translation: CASSLTRLAVRTDTQYF.

In this sample, this clonotype turned up a few times. The CDR3 coding sequence is TGTGCCACGACGGGGGGGGGCACAGATACGCAGTATTTT. Residues: CATTGGGTDTQYF. The chain joins TRBV10-3 to TRBJ2-3; 8 bases agree with TRBD2. Germline V gene data show CDR1 as ENHRY and CDR2 as SYGVKD. The CDR3 runs 13 residues. V dropped 10 bases and J dropped 1; count of bases not matched to a gene: 4.

This clonotype was detected a few times. The chain uses TRBV6-1 and TRBJ2-1; TRBD1 aligns across 12 bases. The trim removed 1 base at V and 9 bases at J, leaving 13 bases unmatched. Germline V gene lookup returns CDR1 MNHNS and CDR2 SASEGT. There are 18 residues in the CDR3. The CDR3 bases are TGTGCCAGCAGTGAAGTTCTGGGGGTTGGGACAGGGGGCTTTGAGCAGTTCTTC. Encoded protein: CASSEVLGVGTGGFEQFF.

This clonotype has just a few counts. The chain recombines TRBV3-1 with TRBJ1-2; D might be TRBD1 (6 bases). The germline gives CDR1 LGHDT, CDR2 YNNKEL (reference sequence). CDR3 size: 14 residues. With 1 base removed from V and 5 bases from J, the gap between germline ends came to 11 bases. The CDR3 sequence: CASSQGGQGYGYTF. The CDR3 nucleotides read TGTGCCAGCAGCCAAGGCGGGCAGGGGTATGGCTACACCTTC.

This chain uses TRBV7-3 with TRBJ2-1, with 12 bases identical to TRBD2. The CDR3 sequence is 13 residues long. Germline V CDR1 and CDR2: SGHTA, FQGTGA. Germline trimming cut 4 bases from V and 14 bases from J; bases unmatched to any gene: 6. The CDR3 is CASSYRLAGEKFF. The CDR3 DNA follows: TGTGCCAGCAGCTACCGACTAGCGGGAGAAAAGTTCTTC.

At least ten counts were recorded for this clonotype. The chain employs TRBV4-1 and TRBJ2-4, with TRBD1 matching 8 bases. Germline V gives CDR1 MGHRA, CDR2 YSYEKL. The CDR3 is made up of 15 amino acids. V lost 3 bases and J lost 5; bases outside the gene matches: 6. CDR3: CASSQSTGAENIQYF. The CDR3 DNA is TGCGCCAGCAGCCAGTCGACAGGGGCGGAAAACATTCAGTACTTC.

This clonotype was seen more than once but under ten times. The chain employs TRBV4-1 and TRBJ2-5; perhaps TRBD1 as D (6 bases). The CDR3 spans 14 residues. From germline, CDR1 is MGHRA and CDR2 YSYEKL. Trimming stripped 0 bases from V and 4 bases from J, with 9 bases between. The CDR3 sequence: CASSQDPGVETQYF. CDR3 nucleotide sequence: TGCGCCAGCAGCCAAGATCCAGGGGTAGAGACCCAGTACTTC.

The chain combines TRBV4-1 with TRBJ2-2; possibly TRBD1 for D (6 bases). CDR1 and CDR2 from the germline V gene are MGHRA and YSYEKL. The CDR3 has 15 residues. The germline V and J ends were trimmed by 3 bases and 2 bases, with 10 bases remaining between them. The CDR3 region is CASSQPGTNTGELFF. As DNA, the CDR3 is TGCGCCAGCAGCCAGCCGGGGACAAACACCGGGGAGCTGTTTTTT.

The chain combines TRBV29-1 with TRBJ2-3, with TRBD2 identical over 10 bases. The V gene end was trimmed by 0 bases and the J gene end by 6 bases; junction bases not matched to a gene: 9. The CDR3 extends over 16 amino acids. Germline CDR1 is SQVTM and CDR2 is ANQGSEA. The CDR3 DNA is TGCAGCGTTGAAGATAGTAGCGGGGGGCCAGATGATACGCAGTATTTT. Protein: CSVEDSSGGPDDTQYF.

This clonotype occurred many times. The chain combines TRBV20-1 with TRBJ1-6; 8 bases are shared with TRBD1. This CDR3 is built from 14 residues. The germline V gene encodes CDR1 DFQATT and CDR2 SNEGSKA (reference sequence). After removal of 3 bases from V and 7 bases from J, the junction contained 5 bases not matched to a gene. CDR3 nucleotides: TGCAGTGCTAGTATAGACAGGGGCAATTCACCCCTCCACTTT. As protein: CSASIDRGNSPLHF.

J is TRBJ2-3 and V is TRBV28, with 8 bases that match TRBD2. The CDR3 is 15 residues long. With 6 bases clipped from V and 6 bases from J, the junction kept 11 bases outside the gene matches. Germline assignment: CDR1 MDHEN and CDR2 SYDVKM. CDR3 DNA sequence: TGTGCCAGCAGCCTAAGCGGGAGTATTGGTGATACGCAGTATTTT. It specifies CASSLSGSIGDTQYF.

V gene TRBV7-8 combines with J gene TRBJ2-5; D unclear. The ends were cut back, 3 bases at V and 9 bases at J, with 11 bases in the middle. The CDR3 is 12 residues long. Germline-derived CDR1 and CDR2 are SGHVS and FQNEAQ. The CDR3 DNA follows: TGTGCCAGCAGCTTTGACCGCCTGCCCCAGTACTTC. It is translated as CASSFDRLPQYF.

For this clonotype: The junction departs from germline at one end; a sequencing error may be responsible. The chain joins TRBV12-3 or TRBV12-4 to TRBJ1-2, with a tentative D call TRBD1 (5 bases). The CDR3 consists of 11 residues. Written as DNA, the CDR3 is TGTGCCAGCAGTTTAGGCTTTGACAGCTACTTC. It specifies CASSLGFDSYF.

V and J are TRBV10-3 and TRBJ2-1; no reliable D call. The V gene's germline CDR1 is ENHRY and CDR2 SYGVKD. V shed 5 bases and J shed 2 bases, with 4 bases lying between them. The CDR3 consists of 12 residues. The CDR3 protein is CAISPTYNEQFF. DNA for the CDR3: TGTGCCATCAGTCCAACCTACAATGAGCAGTTCTTC.

This clonotype was picked up a small number of times. The V gene is TRBV18, the J gene TRBJ2-7, with TRBD1 identical over 7 bases. Germline V gene data show CDR1 as KGHSH and CDR2 as LQKENI. This CDR3 region has 14 residues. V dropped 4 bases and J dropped 3; count of bases not matched to a gene: 6. CDR3 region: CASSLDGTDYEQYF. In DNA form, the CDR3 reads TGTGCCAGCTCACTCGACGGGACAGACTACGAGCAGTACTTC.

The chain uses TRBV25-1 and TRBJ1-2; no clear D. The V gene's germline CDR1 is MGHDK and CDR2 SYGVNS. The V gene lost 1 base and the J gene lost 7 bases, with 13 bases spanning the gap. The CDR3 totals 14 residues. CDR3 nucleotide sequence: TGTGCCAGCAGTGAATCCCACCGGATACTTGGCTACACCTTC. Translating gives CASSESHRILGYTF.

This chain connects TRBV9 to TRBJ2-2; 7 bases map to TRBD2. V shed 7 bases, J shed 1 base, and the junction held 7 bases outside the gene matches. The CDR3 extends over 15 amino acids. Germline CDR1 reads SGDLS; CDR2 reads YYNGEE. This CDR3 reads CASGRGRENTGELFF. The CDR3 nucleotides are TGTGCCAGCGGGCGGGGGAGAGAGAACACCGGGGAGCTGTTTTTT.

This clonotype was detected only a few times. The chain recombines TRBV12-3 or TRBV12-4 with TRBJ1-1; D remains ambiguous. The CDR3 is made up of 13 amino acids. Trimming left V 3 bases short and J 5 bases short, with 10 bases between. CDR3 protein: CASSLGDGTEAFF. For the CDR3, the DNA is TGTGCCAGCAGTTTGGGAGATGGGACTGAAGCTTTCTTT.